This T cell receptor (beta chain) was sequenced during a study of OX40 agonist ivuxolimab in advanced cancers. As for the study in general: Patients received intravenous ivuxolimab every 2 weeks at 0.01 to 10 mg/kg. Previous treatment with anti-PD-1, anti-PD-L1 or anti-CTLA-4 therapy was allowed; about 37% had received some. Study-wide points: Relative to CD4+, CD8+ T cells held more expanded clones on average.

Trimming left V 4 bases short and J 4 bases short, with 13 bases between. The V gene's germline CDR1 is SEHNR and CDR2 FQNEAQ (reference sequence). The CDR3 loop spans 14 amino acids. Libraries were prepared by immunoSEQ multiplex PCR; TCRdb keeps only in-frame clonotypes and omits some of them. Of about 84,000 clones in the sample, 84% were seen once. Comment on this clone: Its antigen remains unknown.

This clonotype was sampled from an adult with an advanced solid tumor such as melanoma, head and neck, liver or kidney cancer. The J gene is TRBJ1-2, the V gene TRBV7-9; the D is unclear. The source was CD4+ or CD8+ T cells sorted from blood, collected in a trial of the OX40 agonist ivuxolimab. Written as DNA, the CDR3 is TGTGCCAGCAGCTCTGACCTCGTCGGCTATGGCTACACCTTC. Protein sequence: CASSSDLVGYGYTF.